Listed here is a single TCR beta chain. This sample was taken from a study of blood T cell repertoires in COVID-19. Sequencing used immunoSEQ multiplex PCR; TCRdb keeps in-frame clones, though not all of them. Here the sample spans 150,000 to 200,000 clones, approximately 80% being singletons. From germline, CDR1 is ENHRY and CDR2 SYGVKD. Losses at the gene ends were 1 base for V and 7 bases for J; bases not matched to a gene: 6. CDR3 length equals 15 residues. Sequenced material: peripheral blood. The sequence was obtained from a woman aged 40-49 years with COVID-19, enrolled during active disease. The gene calls are TRBV10-3 and TRBJ1-5; 8 bases are shared with TRBD1. The CDR3 spells CAISEWTGREQPQHF. CDR3 nucleotide sequence: TGTGCCATCAGTGAGTGGACAGGGCGAGAACAGCCCCAGCATTTT.